Shown below are 10 T cell receptor beta chains from a single sample sequenced in a study of PD-1 blockade in mismatch repair-deficient tumors. Repertoires were generated with immunoSEQ multiplex PCR, while TCRdb's copy carries only in-frame clones and drops some. Of 85,000 to 130,000 clones detected, approximately 80% appear once; the ten largest clones hold 6.3%. Here the sequenced sample was peripheral blood, taken roughly 36 weeks after starting pembrolizumab. These receptors came from an adult with mismatch repair-deficient cancer.

The chain joins TRBV7-9 to TRBJ2-1, with unresolved D. CDR1 is SEHNR and CDR2 is FQNEAQ in the germline V gene (reference sequence). The CDR3 has 12 amino acids. V lost 1 base and J 10 bases, leaving 8 bases between the germline ends. CDR3: CASSLVTREQFF. The CDR3 DNA is TGTGCCAGCAGCTTAGTTACCCGAGAGCAGTTCTTC.

This rearrangement joins TRBV9 to TRBJ2-7; 8 positions match TRBD1. The germline CDR1 and CDR2 sequences are SGDLS and YYNGEE. V shed 3 bases, J shed 7 bases, and the junction held 9 bases outside the gene matches. The CDR3 extends over 14 amino acids. CDR3 residues: CASSAGQARREQYF. The CDR3 DNA follows: TGTGCCAGCAGCGCGGGACAGGCCCGGAGGGAGCAGTACTTC.

The count of this clone is one. CDR3 protein: CASSPSAGTGREGSGANVLTF. The CDR3 region has the DNA TGTGCCAGCAGCCCCTCTGCGGGGACAGGGAGAGAGGGCTCTGGGGCCAACGTCCTGACTTTC. The gene calls are TRBV4-2 and TRBJ2-6, with TRBD1 identical over 9 bases. V gave up 4 bases and J gave up 0 bases; unmatched junction bases: 16. Per the germline V gene, CDR1 is LGHNA and CDR2 is YNFKEQ. This CDR3 has 21 amino acids.

V usage is TRBV19 and J usage is TRBJ1-5; 8 nucleotides match TRBD1. Germline trimming cut 2 bases from V and 2 bases from J; bases unmatched to any gene: 5. In germline, CDR1 is LNHDA, CDR2 SQIVND (reference sequence). This CDR3 is 16 amino acids long. The chain's CDR3 is CASSIQGASGNQPQHF. The CDR3 nucleotides read TGTGCCAGTAGTATACAGGGGGCAAGTGGCAATCAGCCCCAGCATTTT.

This rearrangement joins TRBV7-2 to TRBJ2-5; TRBD2 is a possible D gene (7 bases). The CDR3 loop spans 13 amino acids. V was pared by 5 bases and J by 4 bases, with 11 bases between. The germline V gene encodes CDR1 SGHTA and CDR2 FQGNSA. The CDR3: CASSRRGAETQYF. CDR3 bases: TGTGCCAGCAGCCGCCGGGGGGCAGAGACCCAGTACTTC.

This rearrangement joins TRBV27 to TRBJ2-7, with 8 nucleotides matching TRBD1. The CDR3 spans 12 residues. Germline CDR1 and CDR2: MNHEY and SMNVEV (reference sequence). Trimming at V came to 10 bases and at J to 6 bases, leaving 8 bases not matched to a gene. The CDR3 loop is CATWTGLGEQYF. CDR3 bases: TGTGCCACATGGACAGGGTTGGGCGAGCAGTACTTC.

The chain combines TRBV6-5 with TRBJ2-7; 7 nucleotides agree with TRBD1. The CDR3 is made up of 15 amino acids. Germline V gene data show CDR1 as MNHEY and CDR2 as SVGAGI. V trimming: 6 bases; J trimming: 2 bases; junction bases outside the gene matches: 10. The CDR3 DNA sequence: TGTGCCAGCAGCCGCGGACAGGACCCTGCCTACGAGCAGTACTTC. It yields the protein CASSRGQDPAYEQYF.

The chain carries TRBV7-9 and TRBJ1-2; D is unclear. The CDR3 has 14 residues. V lost 5 bases, J lost 5 bases, and 15 bases lay in between. Germline V gene sequence: CDR1 SEHNR, CDR2 FQNEAQ (reference sequence). In nucleotides, the CDR3 is TGTGCCAGCAGCGAATTGACGGCCGAATATGGCTACACCTTC. Its protein product is CASSELTAEYGYTF. Filled out from reference TRBV7-9 and TRBJ1-2, the complete variable domain reads DTGVSQNPRHKITKRGQNVTFRCDPISEHNRLYWYRQTLGQGPEFLTYFQNEAQLEKSRLLSDRFSAERPKGSFSTLEIQRTEQGDSAMYLCASSELTAEYGYTFGSGTRLTVV.

J is TRBJ2-5 and V is TRBV10-3; 7 nucleotides align to TRBD2. The CDR3 loop spans 15 amino acids. The trim removed 6 bases at V and 2 bases at J, leaving 9 bases unmatched. Germline V lookup: CDR1 ENHRY, CDR2 SYGVKD. This CDR3 is CAISASGADQETQYF. The CDR3 region has the DNA TGTGCCATCAGCGCTAGCGGAGCAGATCAAGAGACCCAGTACTTC.

This chain connects TRBV5-4 to TRBJ2-3; D is undetermined. The length of the CDR3 is 14 residues. V dropped 0 bases and J dropped 1 base, with 6 bases sitting between them. From germline, CDR1 is SGHNT and CDR2 YYREEE (reference sequence). The chain's CDR3 is CASSLDLGTDTQYF. The CDR3 nucleotides are TGTGCCAGCAGCTTGGATTTGGGCACAGATACGCAGTATTTT.